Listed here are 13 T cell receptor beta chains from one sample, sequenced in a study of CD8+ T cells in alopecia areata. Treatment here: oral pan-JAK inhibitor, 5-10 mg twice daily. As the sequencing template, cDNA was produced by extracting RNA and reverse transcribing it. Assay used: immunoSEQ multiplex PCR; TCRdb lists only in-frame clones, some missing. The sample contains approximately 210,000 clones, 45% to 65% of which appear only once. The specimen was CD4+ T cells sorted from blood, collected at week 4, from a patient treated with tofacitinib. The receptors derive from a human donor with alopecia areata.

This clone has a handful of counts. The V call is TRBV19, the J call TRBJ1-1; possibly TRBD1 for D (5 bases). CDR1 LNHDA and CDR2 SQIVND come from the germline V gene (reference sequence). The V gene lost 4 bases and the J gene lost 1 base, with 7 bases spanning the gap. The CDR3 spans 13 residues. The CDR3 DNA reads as TGTGCCAGTAGTAATACAGGGAACACTGAAGCTTTCTTT. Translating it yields CASSNTGNTEAFF.

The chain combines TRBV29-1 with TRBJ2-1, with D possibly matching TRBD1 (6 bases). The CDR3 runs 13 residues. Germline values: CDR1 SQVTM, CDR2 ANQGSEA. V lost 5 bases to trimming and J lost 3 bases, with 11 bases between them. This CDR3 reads CSVKGQFYNEQFF. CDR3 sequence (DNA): TGCAGCGTTAAAGGACAGTTCTACAATGAGCAGTTCTTC.

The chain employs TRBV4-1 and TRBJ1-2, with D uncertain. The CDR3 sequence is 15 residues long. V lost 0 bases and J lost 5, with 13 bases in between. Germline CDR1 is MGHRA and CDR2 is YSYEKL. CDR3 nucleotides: TGCGCCAGCAGCCAAGATCGCGACACTATATATGGCTACACCTTC. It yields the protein CASSQDRDTIYGYTF.

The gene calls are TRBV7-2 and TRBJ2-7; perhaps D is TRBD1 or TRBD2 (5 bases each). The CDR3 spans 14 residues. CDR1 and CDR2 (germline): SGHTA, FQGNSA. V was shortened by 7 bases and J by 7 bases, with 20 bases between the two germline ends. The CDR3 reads CASTPGTGTGEQYF. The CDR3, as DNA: TGTGCCAGCACCCCGGGGACGGGAACGGGAGAGCAGTACTTC.

CDR3 sequence: CASSQDLMADRASTDTQYF. The CDR3 region has the DNA TGCGCCAGCAGCCAAGATCTGATGGCGGACAGGGCTAGCACAGATACGCAGTATTTT. This chain joins TRBV4-3 and TRBJ2-3; the match to TRBD1 covers 8 bases. The V and J ends lost 0 bases and 0 bases, in that order; junction bases with no gene match: 11. This CDR3 is 19 amino acids long. The germline gives CDR1 LGHNA, CDR2 YSLEER.

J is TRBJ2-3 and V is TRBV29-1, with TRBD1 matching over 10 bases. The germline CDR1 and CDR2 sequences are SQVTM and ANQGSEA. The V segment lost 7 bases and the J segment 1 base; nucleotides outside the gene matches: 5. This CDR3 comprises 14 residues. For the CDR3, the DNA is TGCAGCGATCGACAGGGGGCCGGCACAGATACGCAGTATTTT. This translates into CSDRQGAGTDTQYF.

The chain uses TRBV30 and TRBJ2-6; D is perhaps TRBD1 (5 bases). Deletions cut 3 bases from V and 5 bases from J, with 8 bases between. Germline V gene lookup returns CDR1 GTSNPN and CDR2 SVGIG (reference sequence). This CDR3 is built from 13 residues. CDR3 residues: CAWSQDRANVLTF. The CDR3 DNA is TGTGCCTGGAGCCAGGACAGGGCCAACGTCCTGACTTTC.

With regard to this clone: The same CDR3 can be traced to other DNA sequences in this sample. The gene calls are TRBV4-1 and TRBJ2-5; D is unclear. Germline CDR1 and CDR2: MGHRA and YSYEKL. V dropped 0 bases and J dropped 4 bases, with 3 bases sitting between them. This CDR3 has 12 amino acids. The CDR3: CASSQDRETQYF. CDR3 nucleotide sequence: TGCGCCAGCAGCCAAGATCGAGAGACCCAGTACTTC.

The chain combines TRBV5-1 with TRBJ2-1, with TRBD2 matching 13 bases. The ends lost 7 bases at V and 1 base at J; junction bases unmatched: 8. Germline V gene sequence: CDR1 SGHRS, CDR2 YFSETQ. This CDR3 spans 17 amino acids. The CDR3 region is CASSGLAGVGSYNEQFF. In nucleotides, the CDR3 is TGCGCCAGCTCCGGACTAGCGGGGGTTGGGTCCTACAATGAGCAGTTCTTC.

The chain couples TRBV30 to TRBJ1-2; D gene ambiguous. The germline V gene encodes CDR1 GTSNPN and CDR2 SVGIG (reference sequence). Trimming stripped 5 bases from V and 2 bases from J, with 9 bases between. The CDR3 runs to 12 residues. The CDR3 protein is CAWGGPNYGYTF. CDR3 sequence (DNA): TGTGCCTGGGGTGGTCCGAACTATGGCTACACCTTC.

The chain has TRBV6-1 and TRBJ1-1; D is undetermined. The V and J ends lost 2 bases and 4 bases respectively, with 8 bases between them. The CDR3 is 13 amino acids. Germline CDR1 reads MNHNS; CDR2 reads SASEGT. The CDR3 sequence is CASSERPGTEAFF. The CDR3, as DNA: TGTGCCAGCAGTGAACGGCCAGGCACTGAAGCTTTCTTT.

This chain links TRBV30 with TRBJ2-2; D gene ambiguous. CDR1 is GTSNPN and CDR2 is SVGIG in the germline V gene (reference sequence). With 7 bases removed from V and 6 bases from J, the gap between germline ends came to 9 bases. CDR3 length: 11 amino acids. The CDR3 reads CAFAVPGELFF. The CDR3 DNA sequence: TGTGCCTTCGCGGTTCCCGGGGAGCTGTTTTTT.

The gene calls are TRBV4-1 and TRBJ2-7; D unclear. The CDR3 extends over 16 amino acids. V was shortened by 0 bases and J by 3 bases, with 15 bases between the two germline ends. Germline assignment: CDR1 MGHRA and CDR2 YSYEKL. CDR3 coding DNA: TGCGCCAGCAGCCAAGATGGGCACCTCAGCCGCTACGAGCAGTACTTC. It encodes CASSQDGHLSRYEQYF.